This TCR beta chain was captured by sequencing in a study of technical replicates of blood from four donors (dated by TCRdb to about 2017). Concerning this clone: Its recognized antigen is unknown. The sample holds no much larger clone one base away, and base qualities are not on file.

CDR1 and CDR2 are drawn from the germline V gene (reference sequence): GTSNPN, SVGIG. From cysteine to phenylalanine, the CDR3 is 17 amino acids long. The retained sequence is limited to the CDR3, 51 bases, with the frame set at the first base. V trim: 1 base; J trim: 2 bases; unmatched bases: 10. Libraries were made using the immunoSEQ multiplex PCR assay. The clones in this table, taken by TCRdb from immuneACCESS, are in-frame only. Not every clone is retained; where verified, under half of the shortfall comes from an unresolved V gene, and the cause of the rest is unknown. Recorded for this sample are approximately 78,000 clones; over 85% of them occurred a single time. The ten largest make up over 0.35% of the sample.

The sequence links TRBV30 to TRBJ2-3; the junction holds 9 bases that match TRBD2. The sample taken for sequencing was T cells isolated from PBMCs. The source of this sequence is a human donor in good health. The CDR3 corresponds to CAWSDVPSGTFTDTQYF. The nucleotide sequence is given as TGTGCCTGGAGTGACGTCCCTAGCGGGACTTTCACAGATACGCAGTATTTT.